This entry lists 11 T cell receptor beta chains sequenced from one sample in a study of glioma-infiltrating T cells after dendritic cell vaccination. The assay was immunoSEQ multiplex PCR, and TCRdb's table has in-frame clones only and misses some. The sample carries tens of thousands of clones, about 87% recorded once. Here the sequenced sample was blood, taken before dendritic cell vaccination. These receptors came from a human donor with glioblastoma.

V usage is TRBV11-2 and J usage is TRBJ2-7; 7 nucleotides line up with TRBD1. Germline CDR1 and CDR2: SGHAT and FQNNGV. This CDR3 spans 14 amino acids. The J segment lost 0 bases and the V segment lost 4 bases, leaving 3 bases of the junction unmatched. CDR3 loop: CASSYGTVSYEQYF. CDR3 coding DNA: TGTGCCAGCAGCTACGGGACAGTCTCCTACGAGCAGTACTTC.

This clone was seen once. The chain uses TRBV21-1 and TRBJ2-1; the D call TRBD1 from the table was never checked on the DNA. TRBV21-1 is a pseudogene. The CDR3 is made up of 13 amino acids. CDR3 residues: CASNRQGFNEQFF. The CDR3 nucleotides are TGTGCCAGCAATAGACAGGGTTTCAATGAGCAGTTCTTC.

This chain joins TRBV11-3 and TRBJ1-6; 10 bases fit TRBD1. Per germline, CDR1 SGHNT and CDR2 YENEEA. The junction had 6 bases not matched to a gene; V was cut back by 4 bases and J by 9 bases. This CDR3 spans 15 amino acids. The CDR3 here is CASSSTGTGVSPLHF. The CDR3 DNA sequence: TGTGCCAGCAGCTCCACCGGGACAGGGGTTTCACCCCTCCACTTT.

This clone was seen a single time. The chain joins TRBV27 to TRBJ2-4; the D is unclear. CDR1 is MNHEY, CDR2 SMNVEV, per germline (reference sequence). V was trimmed by 2 bases and J by 3 bases, leaving 8 bases between them. CDR3 length: 14 amino acids. CDR3 in DNA: TGTGCCAGCAGTTTACACTCAGGCAAAAACATTCAGTACTTC. Translated, it gives CASSLHSGKNIQYF.

J is TRBJ1-5 and V is TRBV9; 7 positions match TRBD1. The V segment lost 3 bases and the J segment 3 bases; nucleotides outside the gene matches: 6. CDR1 SGDLS and CDR2 YYNGEE come from the germline V gene. There are 15 residues in the CDR3. The CDR3 spells CASSATGFDNQPQHF. CDR3 nucleotides: TGTGCCAGCAGCGCGACAGGGTTTGACAATCAGCCCCAGCATTTT.

Turning to this clone: At one boundary the junction diverges from the germline segment, which might be a read error. The chain is built from TRBV18 and TRBJ1-1; maybe TRBD1 (5 bases). The germline CDR1 and CDR2 sequences are KGHSH and LQKENI. This CDR3 is built from 16 residues. This CDR3 is CASAPGMGGMNTEAFF. CDR3 DNA: TGTGCCAGCGCACCGGGGATGGGGGGGATGAACACTGAAGCTTTCTTT.

This chain joins TRBV28 and TRBJ2-7; 8 positions agree with TRBD2. Trimming at V came to 4 bases and at J to 0 bases, leaving 2 bases not matched to a gene. The CDR3 has 14 residues. CDR1 is MDHEN and CDR2 is SYDVKM in the germline V gene. In DNA, the CDR3 is TGTGCCAGCAGTTCCGGGACTAGCTCCTACGAGCAGTACTTC. This gives the protein CASSSGTSSYEQYF. The full variable domain, in which reference TRBV28 and TRBJ2-7 provide the parts outside the CDR3, is DVKVTQSSRYLVKRTGEKVFLECVQDMDHENMFWYRQDPGLGLRLIYFSYDVKMKEKGDIPEGYSVSREKKERFSLILESASTNQTSMYLCASSSGTSSYEQYFGPGTRLTVT.

The V call is TRBV5-4, the J call TRBJ1-2; 7 nucleotides agree with TRBD1. This CDR3 has 13 residues. V shed 4 bases, J shed 8 bases, and the junction held 8 bases outside the gene matches. Germline-derived CDR1 and CDR2 are SGHNT and YYREEE (reference sequence). The CDR3 bases are TGTGCCAGCAGCCGCGACAGGGTTGGAGGCTACACCTTC. Residues: CASSRDRVGGYTF.

In DNA form, the CDR3 reads TGTGCCAGCAGCCCAGCCGGGACAGGGAGGTACGAGCAGTACTTC. This encodes CASSPAGTGRYEQYF. The V gene is TRBV28, the J gene TRBJ2-7; TRBD1 matches at 9 bases. CDR3 size: 15 residues. Germline-derived CDR1 and CDR2 are MDHEN and SYDVKM. J gave up 4 bases and V 6 bases, and 10 bases lay outside the gene matches.

The rearrangement joins TRBV2 to TRBJ2-7; D gene unclear. Germline lookup yields CDR1 SNHLY and CDR2 FYNNEI. The CDR3 covers 14 residues. With 6 bases removed from V and 0 bases from J, the gap between germline ends came to 12 bases. The CDR3, as DNA: TGTGCCAGCAGCGCCGACACCTCCTCCTACGAGCAGTACTTC. As protein: CASSADTSSYEQYF.

V is TRBV6-5 and J is TRBJ1-5; D is unclear. Germline V gene data show CDR1 as MNHEY and CDR2 as SVGAGI. This CDR3 has 14 amino acids. V lost 8 bases to trimming and J lost 2 bases, with 13 bases between them. The CDR3 spells CASQQDNGNQPQHF. CDR3 in DNA: TGTGCCAGCCAACAAGACAATGGCAATCAGCCCCAGCATTTT.